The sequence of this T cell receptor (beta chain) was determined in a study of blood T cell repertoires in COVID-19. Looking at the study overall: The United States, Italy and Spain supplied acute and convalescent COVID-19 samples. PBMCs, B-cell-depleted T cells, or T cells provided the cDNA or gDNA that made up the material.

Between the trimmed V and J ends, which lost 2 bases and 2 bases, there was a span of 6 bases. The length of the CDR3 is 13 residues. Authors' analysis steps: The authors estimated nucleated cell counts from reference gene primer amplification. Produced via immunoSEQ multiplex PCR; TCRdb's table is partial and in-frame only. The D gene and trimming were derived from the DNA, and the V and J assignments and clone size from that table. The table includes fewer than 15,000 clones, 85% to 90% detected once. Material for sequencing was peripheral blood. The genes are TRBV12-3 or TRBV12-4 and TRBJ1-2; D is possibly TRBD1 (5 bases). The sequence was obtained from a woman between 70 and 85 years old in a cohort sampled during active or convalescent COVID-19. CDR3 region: CASSLKGNYGYTF. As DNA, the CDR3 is TGTGCCAGCAGTTTAAAGGGGAACTATGGCTACACCTTC.